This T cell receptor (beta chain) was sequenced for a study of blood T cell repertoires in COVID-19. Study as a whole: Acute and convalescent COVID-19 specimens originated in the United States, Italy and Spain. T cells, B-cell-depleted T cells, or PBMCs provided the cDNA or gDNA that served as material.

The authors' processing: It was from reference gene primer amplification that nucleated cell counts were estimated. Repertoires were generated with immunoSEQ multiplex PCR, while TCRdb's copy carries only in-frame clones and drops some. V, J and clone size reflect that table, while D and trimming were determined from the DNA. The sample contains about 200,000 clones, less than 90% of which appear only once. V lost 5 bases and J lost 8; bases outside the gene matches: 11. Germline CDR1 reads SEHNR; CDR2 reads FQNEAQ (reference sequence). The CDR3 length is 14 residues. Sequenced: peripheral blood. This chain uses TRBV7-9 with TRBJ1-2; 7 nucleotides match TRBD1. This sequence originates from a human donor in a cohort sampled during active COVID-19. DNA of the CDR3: TGTGCCAGCAGCACCAACACAGGGGAACAGGGCTACACCTTC. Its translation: CASSTNTGEQGYTF. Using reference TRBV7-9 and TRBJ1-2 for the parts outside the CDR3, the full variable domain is DTGVSQNPRHKITKRGQNVTFRCDPISEHNRLYWYRQTLGQGPEFLTYFQNEAQLEKSRLLSDRFSAERPKGSFSTLEIQRTEQGDSAMYLCASSTNTGEQGYTFGSGTRLTVV.